Listed below are T cell receptor beta chains from one sample, sequenced in a study of cytotoxic CD8 clonotypes in ibrutinib-treated CLL. Sequencing used immunoSEQ multiplex PCR; TCRdb keeps in-frame clones, though not all of them. The table includes more than 200,000 clones, around three quarters detected once. Sequencing used PBMCs, obtained after 24 months of ibrutinib treatment. The receptors were sampled from a human donor with chronic lymphocytic leukemia. Both conserved end residues are part of each CDR3. The D gene is left open where the match is weak. Clone size is not always given. Where it is, it says once, few, many or a class for expanded clones.

J gene	V gene	D gene	clone size	CDR3 DNA	CDR3 protein
TRBJ1-5	TRBV7-2	NA	few	TGTGCCAGCAGCTTAGGAGTATCGCAGCCCCAGCATTTT	CASSLGVSQPQHF
TRBJ2-1	TRBV4-1	NA	NA	TGCGCCAGCAGCGCGGAACGTGGCAATGAGCAGTTCTTC	CASSAERGNEQFF
TRBJ2-7	TRBV29-1	NA	NA	TGCAGCGTTGCAGGGTCCTACGAGCAGTACTTC	CSVAGSYEQYF
TRBJ2-7	TRBV27	NA	few	TGTGCCAGCATGGACAGTCCCTACGAGCAGTACTTC	CASMDSPYEQYF
TRBJ1-2	TRBV30	NA	NA	TGTGCCTGGATGCGGGATACCATATCGAGCTATGGCTACACCTTC	CAWMRDTISSYGYTF
TRBJ2-2	TRBV28	NA	NA	TGTGCCAGCAATCCTCCACTGACCGGGGAGCTGTTTTTT	CASNPPLTGELFF
TRBJ2-5	TRBV28	NA	NA	TGTGCCAGCAAAACACCAGGGGAGGGAGGAGAGACCCAGTACTTC	CASKTPGEGGETQYF
TRBJ2-7	TRBV5-1	TRBD2	NA	TGCGCCAGCAGCCGCGGGGGGGGCGGCTACGAGCAGTACTTC	CASSRGGGGYEQYF
TRBJ1-1	TRBV13	NA	NA	TGTGCCAGCAGCCCCGCGGATGGGTGGGAAAACACTGAAGCTTTCTTT	CASSPADGWENTEAFF
TRBJ1-4	TRBV15	NA	NA	TGTGCCACCAGCAGAGGGGAAAGCGTTGAAAAACTGTTTTTT	CATSRGESVEKLFF
TRBJ2-1	TRBV9	NA	NA	TGTGCCAGCAGCGCGTTTGAGAGGAGCTCCTACAATGAGCAGTTCTTC	CASSAFERSSYNEQFF
TRBJ2-5	TRBV29-1	NA	NA	TGCAGCGTTGATCTGGTCGGTGAAGAGACCCAGTACTTC	CSVDLVGEETQYF
TRBJ2-3	TRBV29-1	NA	NA	TGCAGCCCTTCTCGGGGTAGGGCAGATACGCAGTATTTT	CSPSRGRADTQYF
TRBJ2-3	TRBV7-9	NA	NA	TGTGCCAGCAGCTTAGCGACCTACACAGATACGCAGTATTTT	CASSLATYTDTQYF
TRBJ2-7	TRBV19	NA	NA	TGTGCCAGTAGCAGCGCAGCTCAATACTACGAGCAGTACTTC	CASSSAAQYYEQYF
TRBJ2-5	TRBV11-2	NA	few	TGTGCCAGCACCTCCCAGGGGACCCAGTACTTC	CASTSQGTQYF
TRBJ2-2	TRBV29-1	NA	NA	TGCAGCGTTGATTACAGCGGGAACACCGGGGAGCTGTTTTTT	CSVDYSGNTGELFF
TRBJ2-1	TRBV15	NA	few	TGTGCCACCACCACTGGGGACTTGTTGAATGAGCAGTTCTTC	CATTTGDLLNEQFF
TRBJ2-5	TRBV27	NA	NA	TGTGCCAGCAGCCATATTCTGACGGAGACCCAAGAGACCCAGTACTTC	CASSHILTETQETQYF
TRBJ2-7	TRBV27	TRBD1	NA	TGTGCCAGCAGTAGACAGGGACGTGCCTTCCCCAACGAGCAGTACTTC	CASSRQGRAFPNEQYF
TRBJ1-2	TRBV28	TRBD1	NA	TGTGCCCGGGACAGGGGGCATCTTAACTATGGCTACACCTTC	CARDRGHLNYGYTF
TRBJ2-7	TRBV28	NA	NA	TGTGCCAGCAGCTGGACACCCTACGAGCAGTACTTC	CASSWTPYEQYF
TRBJ1-2	TRBV9	NA	NA	TGTGCCAGCAGCGTGTACAGGGAGGTAGATGGCTACACCTTC	CASSVYREVDGYTF
TRBJ2-2	TRBV29-1	NA	NA	TGCAGCGTTCTCGTATACGCGAACACCGGGGAGCTGTTTTTT	CSVLVYANTGELFF
TRBJ2-1	TRBV21-1	NA	NA	TGTGCCAGCAGCACCCCCGACCCCAGCTCCTACAATGAGCAGTTCTTC	CASSTPDPSSYNEQFF
TRBJ2-3	TRBV13	NA	NA	TGTGCCAGCAGCCCTTCAACCGGGACACCCTTAACAGATACGCAGTATTTT	CASSPSTGTPLTDTQYF
TRBJ2-1	TRBV2	TRBD2	NA	TGTGCCAGCAGGAAGGGACTAGCGGAAAATGAGCAGTTCTTC	CASRKGLAENEQFF
TRBJ2-7	TRBV7-9	NA	NA	TGTGCCAGCAGCTTGGGACCGCTGTACGAGCAGTACTTC	CASSLGPLYEQYF
TRBJ2-1	TRBV27	NA	NA	TGTGCCAGCAGAGAGGACAGCTTTAATGAGCAGTTCTTC	CASREDSFNEQFF
TRBJ2-7	TRBV19	TRBD2	NA	TGTGCCAGTAGCCGGACTAGCGGGTTCTACGAGCAGTACTTC	CASSRTSGFYEQYF
TRBJ1-5	TRBV10-3	TRBD1	NA	TGTGCCGTTCAGGGGGCAAATCAGCCCCAGCATTTT	CAVQGANQPQHF
TRBJ2-1	TRBV18	NA	NA	TGTGCCAGCTCACCAGGCCCCCCGGACTACAATGAGCAGTTCTTC	CASSPGPPDYNEQFF
TRBJ2-1	TRBV5-1	TRBD2	NA	TGCGCCAGCAGCTGGACTAGCAGGCGTGAGCAGTTCTTC	CASSWTSRREQFF
TRBJ1-3	TRBV30	TRBD1	many	TGTGCCTGCCTCAGGGACAGGGGGGGCTCTGGAAACACCATATATTTT	CACLRDRGGSGNTIYF
TRBJ2-1	TRBV25-1	NA	NA	TGTGCCAGCAGCCGGGGCTCCTACAATGAGCAGTTCTTC	CASSRGSYNEQFF
TRBJ2-1	TRBV11-2	TRBD2	NA	TGTGCCAGCAGCCCTCGGACTAGCCCTTACAATGAGCAGTTCTTC	CASSPRTSPYNEQFF
TRBJ2-1	TRBV29-1	NA	few	TGCAGCGTTCACAATGAGCAGTTCTTC	CSVHNEQFF
TRBJ2-1	TRBV30	NA	NA	TGTGTCTTCGGAGGAAGGGGGGCTTACAATGAGCAGTTCTTC	CVFGGRGAYNEQFF
TRBJ2-7	TRBV10-3	NA	NA	TGTGCCATCAGTGAAAGCTACTCCTACGAGCAGTACTTC	CAISESYSYEQYF
TRBJ2-2	TRBV9	NA	NA	TGTGCCAGCAGCGTAAAGGACAGTACTTGGAACACCGGGGAGCTGTTTTTT	CASSVKDSTWNTGELFF
TRBJ2-7	TRBV27	NA	NA	TGTGCCAGCAGTTCTAGGGCTAGGGACAAACCTTACGAGCAGTACTTC	CASSSRARDKPYEQYF
TRBJ2-7	TRBV10-3	TRBD1	few	TGTGCCATCACTGGGACAGAATTTTCCGAGCAGTACTTC	CAITGTEFSEQYF
TRBJ2-3	TRBV28	TRBD2	NA	TGTGCCAGCAGTTTTATCGGACTAGCGGGAGGGCCCCGGAGCACAGATACGCAGTATTTT	CASSFIGLAGGPRSTDTQYF
TRBJ1-5	TRBV5-8	TRBD1	NA	TGTGCCAGCATCCGATTCTGGGCCACAGGGGGCTGGCAGCCCCAGCATTTT	CASIRFWATGGWQPQHF
TRBJ2-5	TRBV29-1	NA	NA	TGCAGCGTTGGGTCTGGGGGCGAGACCCAGTACTTC	CSVGSGGETQYF
TRBJ2-5	TRBV21-1	NA	NA	TGTGCCAGCAGCAAGGGCACCCTGACTAGCAGGCCCCAAGAGACCCAGTACTTC	CASSKGTLTSRPQETQYF
TRBJ2-5	TRBV10-2	TRBD2	few	TGCGCCAGCAGACCTTCGTCAGGGGCGGGGGGGACCCAGTACTTC	CASRPSSGAGGTQYF
TRBJ1-1	TRBV5-1	NA	NA	TGCGCCAGCAGCTTGATAGGGGCATCGGACACTGAAGCTTTCTTT	CASSLIGASDTEAFF
TRBJ1-3	TRBV15	NA	NA	TGTGCCACCAGCAGAGGGGTGCCTAACACCATATATTTT	CATSRGVPNTIYF
TRBJ2-5	TRBV7-8	TRBD2	few	TGTGCCAGCAGCTTACGTGCTAGCGGGAGCGAGACCCAGTACTTC	CASSLRASGSETQYF
TRBJ2-7	TRBV4-3	NA	NA	TGCGCCAGCAGCCAATACGCCAGGGGGGTTGAGCAGTACTTC	CASSQYARGVEQYF
TRBJ2-3	TRBV28	TRBD2	few	TGTGCCAGCTGTACTAGCGTCACAGATACGCAGTATTTT	CASCTSVTDTQYF
TRBJ2-7	TRBV28	TRBD2	NA	TGTGCGATCACCCGGGGGGTTACCTACGAGCAGTACTTC	CAITRGVTYEQYF
TRBJ2-7	TRBV9	NA	NA	TGTGCCAGCAGCGCAGGATCGGACTATGAGCAGTACTTC	CASSAGSDYEQYF
TRBJ2-7	TRBV28	NA	NA	TGTGCCAGCAGTGTTCCAGTGTCCTACGAGCAGTACTTC	CASSVPVSYEQYF
TRBJ2-6	TRBV11-2	TRBD1	NA	TGTGCCAGCAGACGAGGGACAGGTGGGGCCAACGTCCTGACTTTC	CASRRGTGGANVLTF
TRBJ1-2	TRBV4-1	NA	once	TGCGCCAGCAGCCAAGATCTTGGACCATATGGCTACACCTTC	CASSQDLGPYGYTF
TRBJ2-1	TRBV9	TRBD2	NA	TGTGCCAGCAGCACGAGCGGGAGTGGCTCCTACAATGAGCAGTTCTTC	CASSTSGSGSYNEQFF
TRBJ2-1	TRBV30	NA	NA	TGTGCCTGGAGTGCCGAGGAGAATGAGCAGTTCTTC	CAWSAEENEQFF